This record looks at one TCR beta chain sequence and its context. Its antigen is not known. The data were obtained in a study of T cells in localized non-small cell lung cancer. Study-wide results and limits: Clonality of T cells reached its maximum in uninvolved adjacent lung, surpassing tumor.

It was adjacent lung free of atypia that was taken, at least 2 cm from the tumor margin. CDR3 length: 15 residues. The V gene end was trimmed by 1 base and the J gene end by 8 bases; junction bases not matched to a gene: 10. The germline gives CDR1 MDHEN, CDR2 SYDVKM. TCRdb's table, derived via immunoSEQ multiplex PCR, lists solely in-frame clones and lacks some. The sample has more than 750 clones, 30% to 35% seen once; the top ten hold 13%. Specimen: normal lung tissue next to the tumor, collected before any cancer treatment. The sequence was collected from a male donor aged 60 or over with stage II lung adenocarcinoma. The J gene is TRBJ1-2, the V gene TRBV28; 7 positions match TRBD1. The CDR3 sequence is CASSLLMWQGDGYTF. The CDR3 nucleotides read TGTGCCAGCAGTTTATTGATGTGGCAGGGGGACGGCTACACCTTC.